This TCR beta chain derives from a study of cytomegalovirus exposure and HLA in healthy donors. Trimming removed 0 bases from V and 7 bases from J, with 10 bases in between. The CDR3 is made up of 14 amino acids. The germline gives CDR1 MNHEY, CDR2 SVGAGI. The PCR made use of 60 Vbeta and 13 Jbeta primers. Measured with immunoSEQ multiplex PCR; TCRdb has only the in-frame clones, and not every one. The sample carries around 120,000 clones, about 80% recorded once. On this clone itself: Other DNA variants within this sample encode the same CDR3.

The TCR was taken from a man aged 18 to 29 in good health and CMV-seronegative. The sequenced sample was PBMCs. The chain employs TRBV6-5 and TRBJ1-5, with TRBD1 as a possible D gene (6 bases). The CDR3: CASSYSRGIQPQHF. The CDR3 coding sequence is TGTGCCAGCAGTTACTCGAGGGGGATCCAGCCCCAGCATTTT.